This TCR beta chain is drawn from a study of T cell responses to AZD1222 COVID-19 vaccine. Libraries were prepared by immunoSEQ multiplex PCR; TCRdb keeps only in-frame clonotypes and omits some of them. The data show roughly 160,000 clones, about nine tenths seen once. The V end was cut by 1 base, the J end by 3 bases, with 15 bases between. CDR3 length: 16 residues. Germline CDR1 and CDR2: MNHNS and SASEGT. Study results and limitations: Along spike, vaccine-associated CD4 TCRs were found throughout, with dominance at 160-218 and 743-854. Sampling captured repertoires only after the peak T cell response.

On this clone itself: Its antigen is currently unknown.

The receptor was isolated from an adult in good health. V usage is TRBV6-1 and J usage is TRBJ1-2, with D possibly matching TRBD1 (5 bases). The starting material was peripheral blood, obtained on day 0 of AZD1222 vaccination. CDR3 in amino acids: CASSEEGAGTYYGYTF. The CDR3 region has the DNA TGTGCCAGCAGTGAAGAAGGGGCAGGCACCTACTATGGCTACACCTTC.